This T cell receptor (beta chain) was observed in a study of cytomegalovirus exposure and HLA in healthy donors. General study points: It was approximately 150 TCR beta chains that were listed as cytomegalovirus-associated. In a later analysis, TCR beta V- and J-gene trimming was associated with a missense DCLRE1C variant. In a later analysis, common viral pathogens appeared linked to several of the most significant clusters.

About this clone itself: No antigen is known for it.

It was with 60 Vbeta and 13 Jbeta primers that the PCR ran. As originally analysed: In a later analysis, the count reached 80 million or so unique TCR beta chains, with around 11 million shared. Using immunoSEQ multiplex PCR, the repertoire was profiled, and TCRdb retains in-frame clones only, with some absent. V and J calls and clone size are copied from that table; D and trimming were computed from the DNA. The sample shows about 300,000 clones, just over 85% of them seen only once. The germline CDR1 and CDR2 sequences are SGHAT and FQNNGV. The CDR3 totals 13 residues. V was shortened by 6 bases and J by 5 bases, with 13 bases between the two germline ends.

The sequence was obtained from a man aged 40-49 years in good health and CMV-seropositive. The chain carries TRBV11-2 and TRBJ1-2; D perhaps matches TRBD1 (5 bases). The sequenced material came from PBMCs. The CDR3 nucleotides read TGTGCCAGCAGTCAAAACAGGCGTTATGGCTACACCTTC. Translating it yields CASSQNRRYGYTF.